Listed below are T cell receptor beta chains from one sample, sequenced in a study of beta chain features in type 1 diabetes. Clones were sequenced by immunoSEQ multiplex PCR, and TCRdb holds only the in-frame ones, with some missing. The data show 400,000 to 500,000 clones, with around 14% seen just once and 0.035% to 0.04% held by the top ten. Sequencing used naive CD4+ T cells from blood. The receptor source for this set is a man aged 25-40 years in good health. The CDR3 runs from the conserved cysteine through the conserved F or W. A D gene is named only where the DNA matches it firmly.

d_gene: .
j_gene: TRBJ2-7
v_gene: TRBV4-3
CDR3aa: CASSQDLRSAGPYEQYF

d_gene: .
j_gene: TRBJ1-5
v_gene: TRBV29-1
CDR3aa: CSVIGVGPGNQPQHF

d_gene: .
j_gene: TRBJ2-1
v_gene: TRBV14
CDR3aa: CASSQRLVGEQFF

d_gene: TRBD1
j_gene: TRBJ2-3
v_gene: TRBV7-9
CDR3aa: CASSLGQGAGTQYF

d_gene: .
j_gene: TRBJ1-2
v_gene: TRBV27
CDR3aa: CASSLSAGRTLGYTF

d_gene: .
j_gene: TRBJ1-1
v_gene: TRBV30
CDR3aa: CAWSVLRGANTEAFF

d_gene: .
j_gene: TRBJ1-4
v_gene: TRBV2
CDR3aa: CASSVTDLANEKLFF

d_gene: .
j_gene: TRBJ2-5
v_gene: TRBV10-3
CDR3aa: CAISELETQYF

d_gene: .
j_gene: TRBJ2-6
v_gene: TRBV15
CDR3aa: CATSRGSYSGANVLTF

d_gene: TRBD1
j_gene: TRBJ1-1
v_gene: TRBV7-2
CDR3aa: CASSDRVGTEAFF

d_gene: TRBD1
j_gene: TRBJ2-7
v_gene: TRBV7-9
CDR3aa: CASSLETGAAYEQYF

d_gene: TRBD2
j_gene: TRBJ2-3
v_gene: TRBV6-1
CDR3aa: CASSVRLAGYTDTQYF

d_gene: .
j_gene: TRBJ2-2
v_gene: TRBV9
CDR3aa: CASSPRQENTGELFF

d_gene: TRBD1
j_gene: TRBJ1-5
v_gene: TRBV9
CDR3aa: CASSVGTGEGQPQHF

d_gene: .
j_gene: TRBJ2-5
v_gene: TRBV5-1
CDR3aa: CASTGTQYF

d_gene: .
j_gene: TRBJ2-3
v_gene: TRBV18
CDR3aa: CASSPEGYTQYF

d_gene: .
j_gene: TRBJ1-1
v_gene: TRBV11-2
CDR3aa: CASSLGVQKAFF

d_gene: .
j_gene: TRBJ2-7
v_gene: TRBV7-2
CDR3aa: CASSLAAERGQYF

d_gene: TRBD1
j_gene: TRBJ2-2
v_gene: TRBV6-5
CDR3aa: CASYRTGIAGELFF

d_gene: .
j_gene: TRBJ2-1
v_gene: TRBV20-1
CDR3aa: CSARRLDEQFF

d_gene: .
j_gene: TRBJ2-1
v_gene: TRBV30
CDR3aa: CAWSGSIRGNEQFF

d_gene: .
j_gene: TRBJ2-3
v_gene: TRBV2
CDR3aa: CASTHTDTQYF

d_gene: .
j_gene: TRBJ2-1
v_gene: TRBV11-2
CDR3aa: CASSGTYNEQFF

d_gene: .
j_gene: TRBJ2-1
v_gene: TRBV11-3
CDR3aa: CASSLEGLGEQFF